These 13 T cell receptor beta chains share one sample of origin, sequenced in a study of blood T cell repertoires in COVID-19. Profiled with immunoSEQ multiplex PCR; TCRdb holds only in-frame clones, not every one. The data show about 33,000 clones, about nine tenths seen once. The sample taken for sequencing was peripheral blood. Every receptor here comes from a man between 60 and 70 years old with acute or convalescent COVID-19.

J is TRBJ2-3 and V is TRBV29-1, with 7 bases that match TRBD1. J gave up 3 bases and V 6 bases, and 0 bases lay outside the gene matches. The CDR3 has 11 amino acids. The germline gives CDR1 SQVTM, CDR2 ANQGSEA. The CDR3 sequence: CSVTGTDTQYF. The CDR3 region has the DNA TGCAGCGTGACAGGGACAGATACGCAGTATTTT.

This clone has only a few counts. The chain couples TRBV5-5 to TRBJ2-1, with D hard to call. The CDR3 has 14 amino acids. V was pared by 1 base and J by 7 bases, with 12 bases between. Germline V gene sequence: CDR1 SGHKS, CDR2 YYEKEE (reference sequence). This CDR3 is CASSLFSNKNEQFF. Written as DNA, the CDR3 is TGTGCCAGCAGCTTGTTCTCAAACAAGAATGAGCAGTTCTTC.

The chain combines TRBV7-2 with TRBJ2-3; 7 bases line up with TRBD1. Germline assignment: CDR1 SGHTA and CDR2 FQGNSA. There are 13 residues in the CDR3. V lost 5 bases to trimming and J lost 5 bases; unmatched junction nucleotides: 4. The CDR3 region is CASSPRQGDTQYF. The CDR3 bases are TGTGCCAGCAGCCCCCGACAGGGAGATACGCAGTATTTT. Based on the CDR3 plus reference TRBV7-2 and TRBJ2-3, the full variable domain is GAGVSQSPSNKVTEKGKDVELRCDPISGHTALYWYRQSLGQGLEFLIYFQGNSAPDKSGLPSDRFSAERTGGSVSTLTIQRTQQEDSAVYLCASSPRQGDTQYFGPGTRLTVL.

This chain connects TRBV9 to TRBJ2-2; perhaps TRBD1 as D (5 bases). This CDR3 has 16 amino acids. Germline loops: CDR1 SGDLS, CDR2 YYNGEE. The V end was cut by 3 bases, the J end by 2 bases, with 14 bases between. The CDR3 DNA reads as TGTGCCAGCAGCGCCACAGGATCCTCAAACACCGGGGAGCTGTTTTTT. Its protein product is CASSATGSSNTGELFF.

The chain uses TRBV28 and TRBJ1-6; TRBD1 is a possible D gene (5 bases). Trimming cost V 2 bases and J 6 bases, with 11 bases left between them. The CDR3 covers 15 residues. Looked up from germline, CDR1 is MDHEN and CDR2 is SYDVKM. CDR3 residues: CASSLPLGANSPLHF. DNA for the CDR3: TGTGCCAGCAGTTTACCCCTAGGGGCTAATTCACCCCTCCACTTT.

For the CDR3, the DNA is TGTGCCAGCAGCTTTAGCGAGAAAGAGAATGAGCAGTTCTTC. As protein: CASSFSEKENEQFF. The chain joins TRBV7-9 to TRBJ2-1, with D possibly TRBD2 on 5 matching bases. The germline V gene encodes CDR1 SEHNR and CDR2 FQNEAQ (reference sequence). Trimming shortened V by 3 bases and J by 7 bases, and 13 bases separated the two germline ends. The CDR3 is made up of 14 amino acids.

The chain employs TRBV29-1 and TRBJ1-1; 8 bases fit TRBD1. The germline V gene has CDR1 SQVTM and CDR2 ANQGSEA. With V trimmed by 5 bases and J by 4 bases, 9 bases remained unmatched. The CDR3 totals 14 residues. The CDR3 reads CSVSQGARGTEAFF. The CDR3 nucleotides are TGCAGCGTTAGCCAGGGGGCGCGCGGCACTGAAGCTTTCTTT.

The CDR3 loop reads CASSYRTSGTGELFF. In DNA form, the CDR3 reads TGTGCCAGCAGCTACCGGACTAGCGGGACCGGGGAGCTGTTTTTT. The chain recombines TRBV7-2 with TRBJ2-2; 11 nucleotides align to TRBD2. The CDR3 loop spans 15 amino acids. Trimming at V came to 4 bases and at J to 5 bases, leaving 3 bases not matched to a gene. Germline V gene lookup returns CDR1 SGHTA and CDR2 FQGNSA. Supplemented by reference TRBV7-2 and TRBJ2-2, the full variable domain reads GAGVSQSPSNKVTEKGKDVELRCDPISGHTALYWYRQSLGQGLEFLIYFQGNSAPDKSGLPSDRFSAERTGGSVSTLTIQRTQQEDSAVYLCASSYRTSGTGELFFGEGSRLTVL.

The V gene is TRBV6-5, the J gene TRBJ1-5, with 7 bases identical to TRBD1. CDR1 is MNHEY and CDR2 is SVGAGI in the germline V gene. The CDR3 loop spans 13 amino acids. The junction had 5 bases not matched to a gene; V was cut back by 5 bases and J by 7 bases. The DNA for the CDR3 is TGTGCCAGCAGTCGACAGGGAAAACAGCCCCAGCATTTT. Protein product: CASSRQGKQPQHF.

The gene calls are TRBV9 and TRBJ2-7, with TRBD1 matching 9 bases. The V gene's germline CDR1 is SGDLS and CDR2 YYNGEE. CDR3 length equals 14 residues. The J segment lost 2 bases and the V segment lost 4 bases, leaving 4 bases of the junction unmatched. The CDR3 nucleotides read TGTGCCAGCAGCATCCGGACAGGGGCCTACGAGCAGTACTTC. Its protein product is CASSIRTGAYEQYF.

The chain uses TRBV5-1 and TRBJ1-2; perhaps TRBD1 as D (5 bases). This CDR3 contains 16 residues. Trimming removed 5 bases at V and 2 bases at J, with 19 bases between. Germline loops: CDR1 SGHRS, CDR2 YFSETQ. CDR3 nucleotide sequence: TGCGCCAGCAGGGCAGCCAGGGTCGGTCGAAACTATGGCTACACCTTC. Encoded protein: CASRAARVGRNYGYTF.

This chain connects TRBV5-1 to TRBJ2-1; TRBD1 matches at 8 bases. The length of the CDR3 is 15 residues. Germline loops: CDR1 SGHRS, CDR2 YFSETQ. After removal of 4 bases from V and 8 bases from J, the junction contained 11 bases not matched to a gene. The CDR3 protein is CASSPDRAGRDEQFF. CDR3 nucleotides: TGCGCCAGCAGCCCGGACAGGGCGGGTAGGGATGAGCAGTTCTTC.

V and J are TRBV10-3 and TRBJ1-3, with 9 bases identical to TRBD1. Germline CDR1 reads ENHRY; CDR2 reads SYGVKD. The V and J ends lost 8 bases and 3 bases, in that order; junction bases with no gene match: 14. The CDR3 is made up of 17 amino acids. CDR3 region: CAISIRGTGRNGNTIYF. The DNA for the CDR3 is TGTGCCATCTCGATTCGGGGGACAGGGCGGAATGGAAACACCATATATTTT.